Below, one T cell receptor beta chain is given with its context. Its antigen is not identified. Produced via immunoSEQ multiplex PCR; TCRdb's table is partial and in-frame only. The sample has 70,000 to 100,000 clones, about 91% seen once. Germline V gene data show CDR1 as MNHEY and CDR2 as SMNVEV (reference sequence). V gave up 8 bases and J gave up 3 bases; unmatched junction bases: 6. This CDR3 spans 14 amino acids. Documented time point: week 5, during vaccination. All doses held 300 ug of mutant IDH1 20-mer peptide, with topical imiquimod. This sample is drawn from a study of a mutant IDH1 vaccine in newly diagnosed glioma. Study-level information: Weeks 1, 3, 5, 7, 11, 15, 19 and 23 were when patients received their eight vaccinations. Vaccines were begun 4-6 weeks after radiotherapy alone, or with temozolomide cycles.

Sequenced material: PBMCs, taken from a glioma patient whose treatment included an IDH1 peptide vaccine. The chain joins TRBV27 to TRBJ1-5; 8 bases agree with TRBD1. The TCR was taken from a woman between 45 and 60 years old with glioma. The CDR3 DNA reads as TGTGCCAGCGGCCCGACAGGGGCCAATCAGCCCCAGCATTTT. It encodes CASGPTGANQPQHF.